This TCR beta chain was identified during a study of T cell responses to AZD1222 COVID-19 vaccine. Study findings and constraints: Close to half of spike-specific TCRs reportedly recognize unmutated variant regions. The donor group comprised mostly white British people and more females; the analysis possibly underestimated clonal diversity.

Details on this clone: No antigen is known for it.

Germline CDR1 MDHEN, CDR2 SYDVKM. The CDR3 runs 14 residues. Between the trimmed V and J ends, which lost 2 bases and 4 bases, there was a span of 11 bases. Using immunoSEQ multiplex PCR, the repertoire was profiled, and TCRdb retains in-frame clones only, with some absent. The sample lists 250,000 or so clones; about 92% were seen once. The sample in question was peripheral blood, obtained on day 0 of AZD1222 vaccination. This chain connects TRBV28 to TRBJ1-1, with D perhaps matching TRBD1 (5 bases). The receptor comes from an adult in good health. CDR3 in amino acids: CASSLVSGITEAFF. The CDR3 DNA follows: TGTGCCAGCAGTTTAGTCTCAGGGATCACTGAAGCTTTCTTT.